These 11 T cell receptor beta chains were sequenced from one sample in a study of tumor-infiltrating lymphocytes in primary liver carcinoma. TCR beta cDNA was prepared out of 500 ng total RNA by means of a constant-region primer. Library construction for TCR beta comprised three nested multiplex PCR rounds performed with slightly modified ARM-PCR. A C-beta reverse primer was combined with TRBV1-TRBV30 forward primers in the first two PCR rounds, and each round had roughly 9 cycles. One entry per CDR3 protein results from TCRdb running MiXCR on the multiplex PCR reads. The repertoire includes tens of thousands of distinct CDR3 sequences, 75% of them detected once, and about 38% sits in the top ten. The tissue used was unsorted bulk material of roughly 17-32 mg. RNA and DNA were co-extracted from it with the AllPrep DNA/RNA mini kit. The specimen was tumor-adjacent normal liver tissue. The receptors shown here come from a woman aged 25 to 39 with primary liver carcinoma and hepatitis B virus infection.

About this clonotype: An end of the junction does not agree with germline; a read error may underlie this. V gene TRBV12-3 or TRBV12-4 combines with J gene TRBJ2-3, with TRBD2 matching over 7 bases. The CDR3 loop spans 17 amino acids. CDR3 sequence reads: CASTPRSTSHSIDTQYF. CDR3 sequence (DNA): TGTGCTAGCACTCCCCGTTCGACTAGCCATAGCATAGATACGCAGTATTTT.

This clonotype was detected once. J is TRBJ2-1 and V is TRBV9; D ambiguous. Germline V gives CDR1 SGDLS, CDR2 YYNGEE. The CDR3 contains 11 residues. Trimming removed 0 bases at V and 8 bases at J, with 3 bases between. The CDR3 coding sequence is TGTGCCAGCAGCGTAGACGATGAGCAGTTCTTC. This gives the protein CASSVDDEQFF.

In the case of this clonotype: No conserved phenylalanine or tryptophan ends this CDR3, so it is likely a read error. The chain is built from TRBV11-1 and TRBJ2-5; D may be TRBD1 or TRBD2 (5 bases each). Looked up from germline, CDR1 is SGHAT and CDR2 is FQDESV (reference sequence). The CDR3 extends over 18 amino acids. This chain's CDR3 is CASSLPRAPRKRDENQYY. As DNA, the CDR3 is TGTGCGAGCAGTTTACCCAGGGCCCCGCGGAAGAGGGATGAGAACCAGTACTAC.

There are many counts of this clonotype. CDR3 amino acids: CASSEPGLAVHNEQFF. The CDR3, as DNA: TGCGCCAGCAGCGAGCCGGGACTAGCGGTGCACAATGAGCAGTTCTTC. This rearrangement joins TRBV10-2 to TRBJ2-1; 11 nucleotides agree with TRBD2. J was trimmed by 5 bases and V by 6 bases; bases with no gene match: 9. Germline CDR1 is WSHSY and CDR2 is SAAADI. This CDR3 spans 16 amino acids.

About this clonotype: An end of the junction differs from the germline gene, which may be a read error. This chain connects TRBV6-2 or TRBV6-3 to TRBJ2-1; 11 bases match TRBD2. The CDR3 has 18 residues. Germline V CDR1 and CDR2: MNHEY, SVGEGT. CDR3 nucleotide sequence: TGTACCAGCAGGAGACCGGGACTAGCGGATTTAGGCTACAATGAGCGGTTCTTC. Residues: CTSRRPGLADLGYNERFF.

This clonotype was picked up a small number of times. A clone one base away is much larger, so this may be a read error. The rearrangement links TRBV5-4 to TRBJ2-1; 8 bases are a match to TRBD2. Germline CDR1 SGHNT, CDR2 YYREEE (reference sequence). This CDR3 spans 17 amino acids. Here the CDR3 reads CVSSGVSAGVSYNEQFF. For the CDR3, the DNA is TGTGTCAGCAGCGGGGTGTCAGCGGGAGTTTCGTACAATGAGCAGTTCTTC.

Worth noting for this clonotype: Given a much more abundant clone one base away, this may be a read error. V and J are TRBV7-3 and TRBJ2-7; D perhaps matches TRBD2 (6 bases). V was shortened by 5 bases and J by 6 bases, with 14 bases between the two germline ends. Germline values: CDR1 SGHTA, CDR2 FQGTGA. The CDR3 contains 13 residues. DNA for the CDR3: TGTGCCAGCAGCCCGGATGGGAGGCTCGAGCAGTACTTC. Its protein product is CASSPDGRLEQYF.

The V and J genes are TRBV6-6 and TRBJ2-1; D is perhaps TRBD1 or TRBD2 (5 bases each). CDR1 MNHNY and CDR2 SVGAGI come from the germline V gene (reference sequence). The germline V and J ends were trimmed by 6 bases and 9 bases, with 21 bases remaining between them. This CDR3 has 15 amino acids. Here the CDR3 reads CASRDGTTRRSEQFF. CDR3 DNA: TGTGCCAGCAGGGACGGGACGACTCGGAGGAGTGAGCAGTTCTTC.

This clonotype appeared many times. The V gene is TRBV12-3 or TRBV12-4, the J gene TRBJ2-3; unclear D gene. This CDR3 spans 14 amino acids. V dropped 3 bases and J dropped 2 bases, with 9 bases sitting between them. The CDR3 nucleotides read TGTGCCAGCAGTTTGAAGTCCTCCACAGATACGCAGTATTTT. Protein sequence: CASSLKSSTDTQYF.

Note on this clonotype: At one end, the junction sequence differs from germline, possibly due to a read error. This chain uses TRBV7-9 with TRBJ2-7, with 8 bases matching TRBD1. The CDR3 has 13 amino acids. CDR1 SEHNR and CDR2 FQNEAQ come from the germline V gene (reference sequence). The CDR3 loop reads CVSTQGQDYEQYF. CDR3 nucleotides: TGTGTCAGCACACAGGGACAGGACTACGAGCAGTACTTC.

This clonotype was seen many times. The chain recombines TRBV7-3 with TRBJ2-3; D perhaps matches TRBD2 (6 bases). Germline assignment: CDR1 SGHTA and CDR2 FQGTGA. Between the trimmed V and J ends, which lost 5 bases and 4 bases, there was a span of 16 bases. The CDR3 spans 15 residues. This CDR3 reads CASSLLGGVADTQYF. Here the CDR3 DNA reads TGTGCCAGCAGCCTATTGGGGGGAGTCGCAGATACGCAGTATTTT.